This entry lists 18 T cell receptor beta chains sequenced from one sample in a study of PD-1 blockade in classical Hodgkin lymphoma. TCRdb's table, derived via immunoSEQ multiplex PCR, lists solely in-frame clones and lacks some. The repertoire holds 7,500 to 9,000 clones, with around nine tenths as singletons. Time point: cycle 4 day 1 (C4D1), after more than five weeks of nivolumab. Relapses following autologous stem cell transplantation were seen in all patients, with brentuximab vedotin exposure varying. Material: peripheral blood mononuclear cells (PBMCs), obtained before the fourth cycle of nivolumab. These receptors all stem from a human donor with classical Hodgkin lymphoma.

The chain carries TRBV28 and TRBJ1-1; D might be TRBD1 (5 bases). The germline CDR1 and CDR2 sequences are MDHEN and SYDVKM. V dropped 4 bases and J dropped 1 base, with 10 bases sitting between them. This CDR3 has 14 amino acids. The chain's CDR3 is CASSSRTPNTEAFF. DNA for the CDR3: TGTGCCAGCAGTTCCCGGACACCGAACACTGAAGCTTTCTTT.

This chain links TRBV5-1 with TRBJ2-7; 9 nucleotides agree with TRBD1. The CDR3 is 15 amino acids. The J segment lost 2 bases and the V segment lost 4 bases, leaving 7 bases of the junction unmatched. Germline V CDR1 and CDR2: SGHRS, YFSETQ. The DNA for the CDR3 is TGCGCCAGCAGCGGACCCGGGACAGGGACCTACGAGCAGTACTTC. This gives the protein CASSGPGTGTYEQYF.

The CDR3, as DNA: TGTGCCAGCAGCTTGGTAACGGCCGCGGCCAAAAACATTCAGTACTTC. The encoded protein is CASSLVTAAAKNIQYF. The chain recombines TRBV5-6 with TRBJ2-4; D remains unclear. In germline, CDR1 is SGHDT, CDR2 YYEEEE. CDR3 length equals 16 residues. V was clipped by 0 bases and J by 1 base, with 11 bases between them.

This clone came up once. This sequence joins TRBV5-4 and TRBJ2-7, with 10 positions matching TRBD1. The trim removed 4 bases at V and 3 bases at J, leaving 4 bases unmatched. This CDR3 region has 14 residues. Germline assignment: CDR1 SGHNT and CDR2 YYREEE (reference sequence). The DNA of the CDR3 is TGTGCCAGCAGCGAGGGACAGGGGAGCTACGAGCAGTACTTC. As protein: CASSEGQGSYEQYF.

Comments on this clone: The junction shows a germline mismatch at one end, possibly a read error. The chain carries TRBV13 and TRBJ1-2, with 9 bases fitting TRBD1. The germline CDR1 and CDR2 sequences are PRHDT and FYEKMQ (reference sequence). The CDR3 extends over 15 amino acids. The chain's CDR3 is CASSIGTGTNYGYTF. CDR3 nucleotides: TGTGCCAGCAGCATAGGGACAGGGACAAACTATGGCTACACCTTC.

This chain joins TRBV19 and TRBJ1-6, with 8 bases that match TRBD1. The junction had 4 bases not matched to a gene; V was cut back by 10 bases and J by 5 bases. There are 13 residues in the CDR3. The germline V gene encodes CDR1 LNHDA and CDR2 SQIVND (reference sequence). The chain's CDR3 is CATGDRNNSPLHF. In DNA, the CDR3 is TGTGCCACCGGGGACAGGAATAATTCACCCCTCCACTTT.

The genes are TRBV9 and TRBJ2-1; D may be TRBD1 or TRBD2 (5 bases each). Between the trimmed V and J ends, which lost 0 bases and 4 bases, there was a span of 14 bases. The CDR3 length is 16 residues. Germline CDR1 SGDLS, CDR2 YYNGEE. This CDR3 is CASSVGRGGKYNEQFF. The CDR3 nucleotides are TGTGCCAGCAGCGTAGGACGGGGCGGAAAATACAATGAGCAGTTCTTC. The full variable domain, with the rest looked up from reference TRBV9 and TRBJ2-1, is DSGVTQTPKHLITATGQRVTLRCSPRSGDLSVYWYQQSLDQGLQFLIQYYNGEERAKGNILERFSAQQFPDLHSELNLSSLELGDSALYFCASSVGRGGKYNEQFFGPGTRLTVL.

This clone has just one count. The V and J genes are TRBV5-1 and TRBJ2-1; weak D call: TRBD2 (5 bases). Trimming took 4 bases from V and 7 from J, leaving 21 bases between them. The CDR3 has 16 amino acids. In germline, CDR1 is SGHRS, CDR2 YFSETQ. CDR3 in amino acids: CASSPEGIGSRNEQFF. CDR3 bases: TGCGCCAGCAGCCCCGAGGGTATAGGGAGTAGGAATGAGCAGTTCTTC.

This chain connects TRBV7-2 to TRBJ1-1; TRBD1 is a possible D gene (6 bases). Germline V lookup: CDR1 SGHTA, CDR2 FQGNSA. This CDR3 is built from 14 residues. Trimming removed 3 bases from V and 4 bases from J, with 12 bases in between. The CDR3 sequence is CASSFGGLSTEAFF. For the CDR3, the DNA is TGTGCCAGCAGCTTCGGGGGCCTGAGCACTGAAGCTTTCTTT. Complete variable domain (other parts from reference TRBV7-2 and TRBJ1-1): GAGVSQSPSNKVTEKGKDVELRCDPISGHTALYWYRQSLGQGLEFLIYFQGNSAPDKSGLPSDRFSAERTGGSVSTLTIQRTQQEDSAVYLCASSFGGLSTEAFFGQGTRLTVV.

The J gene is TRBJ2-3, the V gene TRBV5-1, with unresolved D. Germline CDR1 is SGHRS and CDR2 is YFSETQ. The length of the CDR3 is 16 residues. V lost 0 bases and J lost 2, with 13 bases in between. The CDR3 coding sequence is TGCGCCAGCAGCTTGGGGGCCCGGACCTCCACAGATACGCAGTATTTT. Its translation: CASSLGARTSTDTQYF.

The V call is TRBV29-1, the J call TRBJ2-7; TRBD2 matches 7 bases. Per germline, CDR1 SQVTM and CDR2 ANQGSEA. The CDR3 loop spans 13 amino acids. CDR3 DNA sequence: TGCAGTATTCGGGGGGAACTAGGATACGAGCAGTACTTC. This encodes CSIRGELGYEQYF.

The chain carries TRBV5-4 and TRBJ2-7; 10 bases fit TRBD1. This CDR3 has 15 residues. Trimming removed 4 bases from V and 4 bases from J; junction bases left unmatched: 8. Per the germline V gene, CDR1 is SGHNT and CDR2 is YYREEE (reference sequence). CDR3 coding DNA: TGTGCCAGCAGCGCCGCCCGACAGGGGGCATACGAGCAGTACTTC. Amino acid sequence: CASSAARQGAYEQYF.

The rearrangement links TRBV27 to TRBJ2-1, with 7 bases fitting TRBD1. Germline assignment: CDR1 MNHEY and CDR2 SMNVEV (reference sequence). J gave up 4 bases and V 5 bases, and 8 bases lay outside the gene matches. CDR3 length equals 15 residues. CDR3 amino acids: CASSPVRDRYNEQFF. CDR3 coding DNA: TGTGCCAGCAGTCCCGTCCGGGACAGATACAATGAGCAGTTCTTC.

This chain links TRBV9 with TRBJ2-1; D is ambiguous. Trimming removed 0 bases at V and 5 bases at J, with 6 bases between. The CDR3 loop spans 13 amino acids. The germline CDR1 and CDR2 sequences are SGDLS and YYNGEE. CDR3 loop: CASSVGLDNEQFF. CDR3 DNA sequence: TGTGCCAGCAGCGTAGGTTTGGACAATGAGCAGTTCTTC.

This clone counts as medium-sized. V is TRBV14 and J is TRBJ1-1; D is uncertain. V was trimmed by 4 bases and J by 4 bases, leaving 19 bases between them. CDR3 length equals 16 residues. Germline V CDR1 and CDR2: SGHDN, FVKESK. CDR3 sequence reads: CASSPMVSTKGTEAFF. The CDR3 DNA sequence: TGTGCCAGCAGCCCGATGGTCAGCACAAAAGGCACTGAAGCTTTCTTT.

V is TRBV6-6 and J is TRBJ2-7; D is perhaps TRBD2 (5 bases). The CDR3 spans 14 residues. Germline-derived CDR1 and CDR2 are MNHNY and SVGAGI (reference sequence). The V end was cut by 2 bases, the J end by 2 bases, with 10 bases between. In DNA form, the CDR3 reads TGTGCCAGCAGTTACACCGGGGTCCCCTACGAGCAGTACTTC. Residues: CASSYTGVPYEQYF.

This clone occurred once. The chain links TRBV5-4 to TRBJ1-4, with TRBD1 as a possible D gene (5 bases). Germline V gene lookup returns CDR1 SGHNT and CDR2 YYREEE (reference sequence). The CDR3 sequence is 14 residues long. Trimming removed 1 base from V and 5 bases from J, with 9 bases in between. The CDR3: CASSLQGLNEKLFF. CDR3 nucleotide sequence: TGTGCCAGCAGCTTGCAGGGCTTAAATGAAAAACTGTTTTTT.

The CDR3 sequence is CAWGQGNQPQHF. The CDR3 DNA follows: TGTGCCTGGGGACAGGGCAATCAGCCCCAGCATTTT. The V call is TRBV30, the J call TRBJ1-5; the match to TRBD1 covers 7 bases. CDR1 is GTSNPN and CDR2 is SVGIG in the germline V gene (reference sequence). V was clipped by 5 bases and J by 2 bases; unmatched bases: 0. The CDR3 has 12 amino acids.